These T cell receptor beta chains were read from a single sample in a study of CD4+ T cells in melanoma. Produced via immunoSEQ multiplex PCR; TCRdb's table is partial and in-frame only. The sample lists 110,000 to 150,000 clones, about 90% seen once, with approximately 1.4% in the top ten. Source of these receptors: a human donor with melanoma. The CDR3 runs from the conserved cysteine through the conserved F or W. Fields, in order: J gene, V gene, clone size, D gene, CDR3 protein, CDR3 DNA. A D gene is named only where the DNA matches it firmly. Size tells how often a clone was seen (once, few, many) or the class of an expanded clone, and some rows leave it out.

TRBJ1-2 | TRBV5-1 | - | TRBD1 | CASSYSSGTGPPPNYGYTF | TGCGCCAGCAGCTATTCTTCCGGGACAGGGCCCCCTCCTAACTATGGCTACACCTTC
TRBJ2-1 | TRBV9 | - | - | CASSARGPGALSSYNEQFF | TGTGCCAGCAGCGCCCGGGGGCCGGGGGCCCTAAGCTCCTACAATGAGCAGTTCTTC
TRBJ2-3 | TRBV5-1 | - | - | CASSQELTDTQYF | TGCGCCAGCAGCCAAGAACTCACAGATACGCAGTATTTT
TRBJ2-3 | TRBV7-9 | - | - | CASSLGGTDTQYF | TGTGCCAGCAGCTTAGGCGGTACAGATACGCAGTATTTT
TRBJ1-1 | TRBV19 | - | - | CASSMGFGMNTEAFF | TGTGCCAGTAGTATGGGGTTTGGGATGAACACTGAAGCTTTCTTT
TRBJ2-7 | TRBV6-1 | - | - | CASSETWSRYEQYF | TGTGCCAGCAGCGAGACATGGTCGCGGTACGAGCAGTACTTC
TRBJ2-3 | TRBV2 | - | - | CASSALGDTQYF | TGTGCCAGCAGCGCACTAGGAGATACGCAGTATTTT
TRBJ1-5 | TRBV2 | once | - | CASSETSFSNQPQHF | TGTGCCAGCAGCGAGACTTCCTTTAGCAATCAGCCCCAGCATTTT
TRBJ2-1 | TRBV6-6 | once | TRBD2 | CASGLAGGIEQFF | TGTGCCAGCGGACTTGCGGGGGGGATTGAGCAGTTCTTC
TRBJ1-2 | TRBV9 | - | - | CASSASAHNNYGYTF | TGTGCCAGCAGCGCCTCCGCCCATAATAACTATGGCTACACCTTC
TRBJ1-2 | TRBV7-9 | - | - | CASSETEDYGYTF | TGTGCCAGCAGCGAGACAGAAGACTATGGCTACACCTTC
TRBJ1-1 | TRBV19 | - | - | CASTARRGEAFF | TGTGCCAGTACCGCAAGGAGGGGTGAAGCTTTCTTT
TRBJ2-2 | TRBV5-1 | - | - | CASSLWQSSGELFF | TGCGCCAGCAGCTTGTGGCAGTCGAGCGGGGAGCTGTTTTTT
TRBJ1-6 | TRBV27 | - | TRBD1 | CASRGTGGLVISPLHF | TGTGCCAGCAGAGGCACAGGGGGCCTAGTGATTTCACCCCTCCACTTT
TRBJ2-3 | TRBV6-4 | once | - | CASSDSVGASTDTQYF | TGTGCCAGCAGTGACTCGGTAGGGGCAAGCACAGATACGCAGTATTTT
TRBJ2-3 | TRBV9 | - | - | CASSPRSVGSDTQYF | TGTGCCAGCAGCCCCCGGAGTGTAGGATCAGATACGCAGTATTTT
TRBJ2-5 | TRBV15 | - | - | CATSRVWRGQETQYF | TGTGCCACCAGCAGAGTGTGGCGGGGCCAAGAGACCCAGTACTTC
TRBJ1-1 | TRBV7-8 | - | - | CASSSGRVSGGRTEAFF | TGTGCCAGCAGCTCGGGTAGGGTCTCCGGGGGTCGGACTGAAGCTTTCTTT
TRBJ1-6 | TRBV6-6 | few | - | CASSYSGSAGGSHF | TGTGCCAGCAGTTACTCGGGCTCGGCCGGGGGGAGCCACTTT
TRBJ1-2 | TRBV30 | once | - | CASNFGSGGYTF | TGTGCCTCGAATTTCGGATCAGGTGGCTACACCTTC
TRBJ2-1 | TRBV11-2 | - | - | CASSPGNYNEQFF | TGTGCCAGCAGCCCAGGGAACTACAATGAGCAGTTCTTC
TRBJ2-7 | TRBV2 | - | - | CASRVYILAGGYEQYF | TGTGCCAGCAGGGTTTACATCCTCGCCGGGGGATACGAGCAGTACTTC
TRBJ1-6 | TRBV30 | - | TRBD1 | CAWSPTGEGSPLHF | TGTGCCTGGAGTCCGACAGGGGAGGGTTCACCCCTCCACTTT
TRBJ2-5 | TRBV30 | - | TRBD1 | CAWKGTGGQETQYF | TGTGCCTGGAAGGGGACAGGGGGACAAGAGACCCAGTACTTC
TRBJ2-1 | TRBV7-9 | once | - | CASSPRGDWSSYNEQFF | TGTGCCAGCAGCCCAAGGGGTGACTGGAGCTCCTACAATGAGCAGTTCTTC
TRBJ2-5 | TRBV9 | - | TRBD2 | CASNPSGGGGETQYF | TGTGCCAGCAATCCTAGCGGGGGGGGCGGAGAGACCCAGTACTTC
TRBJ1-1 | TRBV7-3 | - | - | CASSSWGARATEAFF | TGTGCCAGCAGCTCTTGGGGCGCGAGGGCAACTGAAGCTTTCTTT
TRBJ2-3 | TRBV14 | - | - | CASSQTAGLNTDTQYF | TGTGCCAGCAGCCAGACGGCGGGGCTGAACACAGATACGCAGTATTTT
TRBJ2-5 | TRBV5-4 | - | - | CASSRPRETQYF | TGTGCCAGCAGCCGACCTAGAGAGACCCAGTACTTC
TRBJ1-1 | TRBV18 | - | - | CASSAGTTFEAFF | TGTGCCAGCTCAGCTGGGACGACGTTTGAAGCTTTCTTT
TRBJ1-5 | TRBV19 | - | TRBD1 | CASTPGQGSGNQPQHF | TGTGCCAGTACTCCGGGACAGGGTAGTGGCAATCAGCCCCAGCATTTT
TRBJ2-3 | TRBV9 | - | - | CASSGRLSTDTQYF | TGTGCCAGCAGCGGACGGCTTAGCACAGATACGCAGTATTTT